These 15 T cell receptor beta chains were sequenced from one sample in a study of cytomegalovirus exposure and HLA in healthy donors. Vbeta (60) and Jbeta (13) primers were used in the PCR. The data were produced by immunoSEQ multiplex PCR, yet TCRdb's version contains in-frame clones alone and is incomplete. The sample totals around 75,000 clones. The sample comprised PBMCs. These receptors came from a man in his fifties in good health and CMV-seropositive.

CDR3 in amino acids: CASTRSGQGTNYGYTF. DNA of the CDR3: TGTGCCAGCACCCGGTCCGGACAGGGGACCAACTATGGCTACACCTTC. The chain is built from TRBV28 and TRBJ1-2; TRBD1 matches 9 bases. CDR1 and CDR2 from the germline V gene are MDHEN and SYDVKM. This CDR3 comprises 16 residues. V gave up 7 bases and J gave up 2 bases; unmatched junction bases: 11.

DNA of the CDR3: TGTGCCAGTAGGGACAGGGTCTACTCTGGAAACACCATATATTTT. This gives the protein CASRDRVYSGNTIYF. The gene calls are TRBV19 and TRBJ1-3; TRBD1 agrees at 8 bases. Germline assignment: CDR1 LNHDA and CDR2 SQIVND (reference sequence). V was pared by 6 bases and J by 0 bases, with 4 bases of the junction left unmatched. The CDR3 runs to 15 residues.

The V call is TRBV30, the J call TRBJ2-2, with D hard to call. Germline V gives CDR1 GTSNPN, CDR2 SVGIG (reference sequence). V dropped 0 bases and J dropped 5 bases, with 13 bases sitting between them. The CDR3 length is 15 residues. Here the CDR3 reads CAWSVGTVPTGELFF. CDR3 coding DNA: TGTGCCTGGAGTGTAGGTACAGTACCTACCGGGGAGCTGTTTTTT.

The chain carries TRBV5-4 and TRBJ1-2; D is perhaps TRBD1 (5 bases). The V and J ends lost 0 bases and 5 bases respectively, with 11 bases between them. CDR3 length equals 14 residues. The germline V gene has CDR1 SGHNT and CDR2 YYREEE (reference sequence). CDR3 nucleotide sequence: TGTGCCAGCAGCTTGGAGTCAGGGCTTTATGGCTACACCTTC. As protein: CASSLESGLYGYTF.

The chain joins TRBV28 to TRBJ2-7; D is undetermined. Trimming cost V 4 bases and J 2 bases, with 6 bases left between them. This CDR3 has 12 residues. Germline lookup yields CDR1 MDHEN and CDR2 SYDVKM. This CDR3 is CASSSLTYEQYF. The CDR3 DNA reads TGTGCCAGCAGTTCACTAACCTACGAGCAGTACTTC.

V and J are TRBV2 and TRBJ2-2; perhaps TRBD2 as D (6 bases). The V end lost 0 bases, the J end lost 7 bases, and 15 bases lay between the germline ends. This CDR3 is built from 16 residues. Per the germline V gene, CDR1 is SNHLY and CDR2 is FYNNEI. CDR3 amino acids: CASSEARSGGVGELFF. CDR3 DNA sequence: TGTGCCAGCAGTGAAGCGCGGTCAGGCGGGGTCGGGGAGCTGTTTTTT.

The genes are TRBV25-1 and TRBJ2-7, with D possibly being TRBD1 (5 bases). The V gene's germline CDR1 is MGHDK and CDR2 SYGVNS. V was cut by 1 base and J by 5 bases, with 12 bases left in between. The CDR3 covers 14 residues. CDR3 bases: TGTGCCAGCAGTGAATCAGGGCAGGTCCACGAGCAGTACTTC. Protein: CASSESGQVHEQYF.

The chain joins TRBV4-1 to TRBJ1-2; TRBD1 aligns across 10 bases. Germline trimming cut 1 base from V and 2 bases from J; bases unmatched to any gene: 1. The germline V gene has CDR1 MGHRA and CDR2 YSYEKL. The CDR3 consists of 15 residues. For the CDR3, the DNA is TGCGCCAGCAGCCAAGGGGGACAGGGGAACTATGGCTACACCTTC. The encoded protein is CASSQGGQGNYGYTF.

The chain combines TRBV9 with TRBJ1-2, with D tentatively TRBD1 (5 bases). The germline V and J ends were trimmed by 5 bases and 3 bases, with 17 bases remaining between them. The germline CDR1 and CDR2 sequences are SGDLS and YYNGEE. The CDR3 is 15 residues long. The CDR3 region has the DNA TGTGCCAGCAGTCATACCCTGGGGGGATACTATGGCTACACCTTC. Translating gives CASSHTLGGYYGYTF.

The chain couples TRBV7-2 to TRBJ2-3; D might be TRBD2 (6 bases). This CDR3 is built from 12 residues. The V end lost 4 bases, the J end lost 8 bases, and 10 bases lay between the germline ends. CDR1 is SGHTA, CDR2 FQGNSA, per germline. The CDR3 bases are TGTGCCAGCAGCTCGCTGGGGGGTACGCAGTATTTT. It is translated as CASSSLGGTQYF.

The chain carries TRBV6-1 and TRBJ2-3; possibly TRBD1 for D (5 bases). Germline V CDR1 and CDR2: MNHNS, SASEGT. Trimming took 2 bases from V and 0 from J, leaving 12 bases between them. The CDR3 extends over 16 amino acids. CDR3 DNA sequence: TGTGCCAGCAGTGAATACGGCAGGGTTAGCACAGATACGCAGTATTTT. It is translated as CASSEYGRVSTDTQYF.

This chain uses TRBV27 with TRBJ1-2, with a tentative D call TRBD1 (5 bases). This CDR3 has 14 amino acids. Per germline, CDR1 MNHEY and CDR2 SMNVEV (reference sequence). The V and J ends lost 2 bases and 8 bases respectively, with 15 bases between them. The CDR3 loop reads CASSLGSAGQGYTF. The CDR3 nucleotides are TGTGCCAGCAGTTTAGGAAGTGCAGGGCAAGGCTACACCTTC.

The gene calls are TRBV19 and TRBJ2-3; 8 nucleotides agree with TRBD2. V trimming: 7 bases; J trimming: 1 base; junction bases outside the gene matches: 1. From germline, CDR1 is LNHDA and CDR2 SQIVND (reference sequence). CDR3 length equals 13 residues. The CDR3: CASTAGGTDTQYF. For the CDR3, the DNA is TGTGCCAGTACAGCGGGGGGCACAGATACGCAGTATTTT.

The chain has TRBV6-1 and TRBJ1-2; possibly TRBD1 for D (6 bases). Trimming took off 4 bases at V and 2 bases at J, with 14 bases between the two ends. Germline V gives CDR1 MNHNS, CDR2 SASEGT. The CDR3 sequence is 15 residues long. CDR3 coding DNA: TGTGCCAGCAGTGCTAGAGAGGGGGGGAACTATGGCTACACCTTC. Its translation is CASSAREGGNYGYTF.

This clone is labeled medium-sized (0.01 to 0.1%) based on frequency. The chain carries TRBV5-4 and TRBJ2-1; D is perhaps TRBD1 (5 bases). CDR3 length: 15 residues. Trimming took off 2 bases at V and 2 bases at J, with 11 bases between the two ends. CDR1 and CDR2 from the germline V gene are SGHNT and YYREEE (reference sequence). For the CDR3, the DNA is TGTGCCAGCAGCTTAGGGGCAGGGCCCTACAATGAGCAGTTCTTC. Translated: CASSLGAGPYNEQFF.